Below are 20 T cell receptor beta chains sequenced from a single sample in a study of blood T cell repertoires in COVID-19. The table came from immunoSEQ multiplex PCR; TCRdb's copy has only in-frame clones and leaves some out. Among approximately 210,000 clones listed, 80% to 90% were seen once. The sequenced material came from peripheral blood. Receptors originate from a woman in her sixties or seventies with active or convalescent COVID-19.

The V gene is TRBV4-1, the J gene TRBJ2-5; 7 bases agree with TRBD1. V was clipped by 3 bases and J by 10 bases; unmatched bases: 14. The length of the CDR3 is 15 residues. From germline, CDR1 is MGHRA and CDR2 YSYEKL. The DNA for the CDR3 is TGCGCCAGCAGCCAGCCGGGACAGTCAAGAGCGGTCCAGTACTTC. It codes for CASSQPGQSRAVQYF.

This chain uses TRBV7-9 with TRBJ1-2, with 7 positions matching TRBD1. From germline, CDR1 is SEHNR and CDR2 FQNEAQ (reference sequence). CDR3 length: 14 residues. Trimming removed 5 bases from V and 4 bases from J; junction bases left unmatched: 7. The CDR3 bases are TGTGCCAGCAGCGGTACAGGGGAAATCTATGGCTACACCTTC. Its protein product is CASSGTGEIYGYTF.

The V call is TRBV7-9, the J call TRBJ2-6; D ambiguous. This CDR3 contains 15 residues. V was shortened by 1 base and J by 1 base, with 5 bases between the two germline ends. Germline CDR1 is SEHNR and CDR2 is FQNEAQ (reference sequence). In DNA form, the CDR3 reads TGTGCCAGCAGCTTAGTCGGTTCTGGGGCCAACGTCCTGACTTTC. Amino acids: CASSLVGSGANVLTF.

About this clone itself: A junction end diverges from the germline sequence, so it may reflect a read error. The V and J genes are TRBV3-1 (or the pseudogene TRBV3-2) and TRBJ1-6, with 7 bases that match TRBD1. Germline CDR1 is LGHDT and CDR2 is YNNKEL (reference sequence). The CDR3 covers 17 residues. This CDR3 reads CASSQGRTGSFNSPLHF. CDR3 bases: TGTGCCAGCAGCCAAGGCCGGACAGGCTCCTTTAATTCACCCCTCCACTTT.

The V and J genes are TRBV3-1 (or the pseudogene TRBV3-2) and TRBJ2-4; TRBD2 aligns across 10 bases. The junction had 11 bases not matched to a gene; V was cut back by 3 bases and J by 6 bases. This CDR3 is built from 17 residues. From germline, CDR1 is LGHDT and CDR2 YNNKEL (reference sequence). CDR3 residues: CASSQGLAPREGNIQYF. The CDR3 DNA sequence: TGTGCCAGCAGCCAGGGACTAGCGCCCAGGGAGGGAAACATTCAGTACTTC.

The chain links TRBV28 to TRBJ1-1; D gene uncertain. Between the trimmed V and J ends, which lost 2 bases and 4 bases, there was a span of 8 bases. The CDR3 loop spans 13 amino acids. Germline V CDR1 and CDR2: MDHEN, SYDVKM. The CDR3 loop reads CASSLTAPTEAFF. CDR3 DNA sequence: TGTGCCAGCAGTTTAACAGCACCCACTGAAGCTTTCTTT.

The chain couples TRBV27 to TRBJ2-7; 8 bases agree with TRBD1. The V gene end was trimmed by 3 bases and the J gene end by 1 base; junction bases not matched to a gene: 2. The CDR3 loop spans 14 amino acids. Germline lookup yields CDR1 MNHEY and CDR2 SMNVEV (reference sequence). Here the CDR3 reads CASSFDRGSYEQYF. CDR3 bases: TGTGCCAGCAGTTTTGACAGGGGTTCCTACGAGCAGTACTTC.

The chain combines TRBV5-1 with TRBJ2-1; D is possibly TRBD1 (6 bases). CDR3 length: 16 amino acids. Germline CDR1 and CDR2: SGHRS and YFSETQ. Trimming removed 4 bases from V and 7 bases from J, with 21 bases in between. In DNA form, the CDR3 reads TGCGCCAGCAGCCAATCCGGGACAAACCTCCCAAATGAGCAGTTCTTC. It specifies CASSQSGTNLPNEQFF.

The J gene is TRBJ2-5, the V gene TRBV12-3 or TRBV12-4, with 7 nucleotides matching TRBD2. The junction had 8 bases not matched to a gene; V was cut back by 10 bases and J by 3 bases. This CDR3 region has 13 residues. The CDR3 region is CATRNRGEETQYF. As DNA, the CDR3 is TGTGCCACCCGGAACCGGGGGGAAGAGACCCAGTACTTC.

This clone appeared once. This rearrangement joins TRBV28 to TRBJ2-7; 9 positions agree with TRBD1. The V gene end was trimmed by 7 bases and the J gene end by 0 bases; junction bases not matched to a gene: 7. This CDR3 is 15 amino acids long. Germline V lookup: CDR1 MDHEN, CDR2 SYDVKM. In DNA, the CDR3 is TGTGCCAGCACCGACAGGGGGGTTTACTCCTACGAGCAGTACTTC. Its protein is CASTDRGVYSYEQYF. Together with reference TRBV28 and TRBJ2-7, the CDR3 gives the full variable domain: DVKVTQSSRYLVKRTGEKVFLECVQDMDHENMFWYRQDPGLGLRLIYFSYDVKMKEKGDIPEGYSVSREKKERFSLILESASTNQTSMYLCASTDRGVYSYEQYFGPGTRLTVT.

A few counts support this clone. The rearrangement joins TRBV15 to TRBJ2-7; D is possibly TRBD2 (6 bases). The CDR3 loop spans 15 amino acids. V was pared by 0 bases and J by 3 bases, with 12 bases between. Germline CDR1 reads LNHNV; CDR2 reads YYDKDF (reference sequence). This CDR3 is CATSRDGGIDYEQYF. Here the CDR3 DNA reads TGTGCCACCAGCAGAGATGGGGGGATCGACTACGAGCAGTACTTC.

This clone was seen more than once but under ten times. This chain joins TRBV9 and TRBJ1-1; 7 bases agree with TRBD1. Germline V gene lookup returns CDR1 SGDLS and CDR2 YYNGEE. V was pared by 3 bases and J by 6 bases, with 11 bases of the junction left unmatched. The CDR3 totals 15 residues. The CDR3 loop reads CASSAIPSTGAEAFF. In DNA, the CDR3 is TGTGCCAGCAGCGCGATCCCCTCAACAGGGGCTGAAGCTTTCTTT.

This clone was recorded once. The chain is built from TRBV9 and TRBJ2-1, with a tentative D call TRBD1 (6 bases). This CDR3 spans 15 amino acids. The germline V gene encodes CDR1 SGDLS and CDR2 YYNGEE. V lost 4 bases and J 5 bases, leaving 16 bases between the germline ends. CDR3 loop: CASSPGAGDDNEQFF. The CDR3 DNA sequence: TGTGCCAGCAGCCCAGGGGCAGGGGATGACAATGAGCAGTTCTTC. Combining the CDR3 with reference TRBV9 and TRBJ2-1 gives the whole variable domain DSGVTQTPKHLITATGQRVTLRCSPRSGDLSVYWYQQSLDQGLQFLIQYYNGEERAKGNILERFSAQQFPDLHSELNLSSLELGDSALYFCASSPGAGDDNEQFFGPGTRLTVL.

Concerning this clone: Other DNA variants within this sample encode the same CDR3. This chain links TRBV6-5 with TRBJ2-7; D may be TRBD1 (6 bases). V lost 2 bases, J lost 7 bases, and 6 bases lay in between. This CDR3 is built from 11 residues. Germline CDR1 is MNHEY and CDR2 is SVGAGI. Here the CDR3 DNA reads TGTGCCAGCAGTTACAGGGGGGAGCAGTACTTC. Translating it yields CASSYRGEQYF.

The gene calls are TRBV28 and TRBJ2-5, with 7 bases lining up with TRBD1. Germline V gene data show CDR1 as MDHEN and CDR2 as SYDVKM. The CDR3 has 17 residues. The V segment lost 3 bases and the J segment 2 bases; nucleotides outside the gene matches: 12. CDR3 protein: CASSFLRQGMSQETQYF. In nucleotides, the CDR3 is TGTGCCAGCAGTTTTCTCCGACAGGGTATGTCTCAAGAGACCCAGTACTTC.

This chain links TRBV3-1 (or the pseudogene TRBV3-2) with TRBJ1-2, with 8 positions matching TRBD1. After removal of 4 bases from V and 5 bases from J, the junction contained 9 bases not matched to a gene. The CDR3 contains 15 residues. CDR1 is LGHDT and CDR2 is YNNKEL in the germline V gene (reference sequence). Here the CDR3 reads CASSPRQGSLYGYTF. CDR3 bases: TGTGCCAGCAGCCCTCGACAGGGGTCCCTTTATGGCTACACCTTC.

The gene calls are TRBV6-5 and TRBJ2-1, with 9 bases matching TRBD2. J lost 10 bases, V lost 0 bases, and 10 bases had no gene match. CDR1 and CDR2 from the germline V gene are MNHEY and SVGAGI. This CDR3 has 16 residues. This CDR3 is CASSYSAGGGSAEQFF. DNA of the CDR3: TGTGCCAGCAGTTACTCGGCGGGAGGGGGGTCTGCAGAGCAGTTCTTC.

This clone was seen only a few times. The rearrangement links TRBV30 to TRBJ1-3; D unresolved. The CDR3 covers 11 residues. V was pared by 0 bases and J by 9 bases, with 6 bases between. Germline V CDR1 and CDR2: GTSNPN, SVGIG (reference sequence). CDR3 nucleotides: TGTGCCTGGAGTGTGCGGGGCACCATATATTTT. Protein sequence: CAWSVRGTIYF.

This chain links TRBV7-9 with TRBJ2-7; 7 bases fit TRBD1. V shed 5 bases, J shed 5 bases, and the junction held 9 bases outside the gene matches. The CDR3 totals 14 residues. The germline CDR1 and CDR2 sequences are SEHNR and FQNEAQ (reference sequence). The CDR3 region is CASSTGQTFNEQYF. Written as DNA, the CDR3 is TGTGCCAGCAGCACGGGACAGACCTTTAACGAGCAGTACTTC.

In this sample, this clone turned up once. The rearrangement uses TRBV6-1 and TRBJ2-1; D is perhaps TRBD2 (5 bases). V gave up 4 bases and J gave up 0 bases, with 10 bases separating them. CDR1 MNHNS and CDR2 SASEGT come from the germline V gene. The CDR3 loop spans 15 amino acids. The chain's CDR3 is CASSGATSSYNEQFF. The CDR3 DNA sequence: TGTGCCAGCAGTGGAGCCACTAGCTCCTACAATGAGCAGTTCTTC.